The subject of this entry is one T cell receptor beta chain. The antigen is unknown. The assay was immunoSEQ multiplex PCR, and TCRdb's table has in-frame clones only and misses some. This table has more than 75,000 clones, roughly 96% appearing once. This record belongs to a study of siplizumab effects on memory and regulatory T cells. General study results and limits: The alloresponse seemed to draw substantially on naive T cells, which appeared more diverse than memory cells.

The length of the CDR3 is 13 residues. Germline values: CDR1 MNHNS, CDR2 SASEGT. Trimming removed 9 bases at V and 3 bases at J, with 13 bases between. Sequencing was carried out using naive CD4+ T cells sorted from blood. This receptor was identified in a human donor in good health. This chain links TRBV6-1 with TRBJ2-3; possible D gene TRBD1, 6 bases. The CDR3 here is CASQGQKTDTQYF. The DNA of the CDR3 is TGTGCCAGTCAAGGACAGAAAACAGATACGCAGTATTTT.